What follows are 31 T cell receptor beta chains derived from one specimen sequenced in a study of shared clonotypes between healthy human individuals. Repertoires were generated with immunoSEQ multiplex PCR, while TCRdb's copy carries only in-frame clones and drops some. The profile shows almost 700,000 clones, around 90% of them singletons. CD8 cells classed as naive were CD45RO-negative and positively selected for CCR7, excluding terminally differentiated effector memory CD45RA+ cells. The material sequenced was naive CD8+ T cells sorted from blood. All receptors derive from a man younger than 40 in good health.

The chain is built from TRBV4-3 and TRBJ2-6; 9 positions match TRBD1. Per the germline V gene, CDR1 is LGHNA and CDR2 is YSLEER. The junction had 0 bases not matched to a gene; V was cut back by 3 bases and J by 0 bases. The CDR3 totals 16 residues. CDR3 amino acids: CASSQDRGSGANVLTF. The CDR3, as DNA: TGCGCCAGCAGCCAGGACAGGGGCTCTGGGGCCAACGTCCTGACTTTC.

The V gene is TRBV30, the J gene TRBJ2-7; no clear D gene. The CDR3 extends over 12 amino acids. V lost 7 bases, J lost 4 bases, and 14 bases lay in between. Germline loops: CDR1 GTSNPN, CDR2 SVGIG (reference sequence). The CDR3 nucleotides are TGTGCCTCTGAGAGGTCCGGATACGAGCAGTACTTC. It encodes CASERSGYEQYF.

V gene TRBV19 combines with J gene TRBJ2-3, with D hard to call. The CDR3 extends over 15 amino acids. Germline V lookup: CDR1 LNHDA, CDR2 SQIVND (reference sequence). With 4 bases removed from V and 0 bases from J, the gap between germline ends came to 11 bases. The CDR3 loop is CASSKGDTSTDTQYF. The CDR3 region has the DNA TGTGCCAGTAGTAAAGGCGATACTAGCACAGATACGCAGTATTTT.

The rearrangement joins TRBV7-2 to TRBJ2-2; 11 nucleotides align to TRBD1. Per the germline V gene, CDR1 is SGHTA and CDR2 is FQGNSA. J was trimmed by 7 bases and V by 5 bases; bases with no gene match: 15. This CDR3 has 18 amino acids. CDR3 nucleotides: TGTGCCAGCAGCCCGATATGGGCGGGACAGGGGGACGGCGGGGAGCTGTTTTTT. This codes for CASSPIWAGQGDGGELFF.

The rearrangement uses TRBV29-1 and TRBJ2-1; 8 bases match TRBD2. V trimming: 7 bases; J trimming: 8 bases; junction bases outside the gene matches: 13. This CDR3 is built from 14 residues. Germline-derived CDR1 and CDR2 are SQVTM and ANQGSEA. The CDR3 loop is CSGALAAKRDEQFF. CDR3 coding DNA: TGCAGCGGGGCACTAGCGGCCAAGAGGGATGAGCAGTTCTTC.

The chain joins TRBV7-9 to TRBJ2-1; D uncertain. V shed 1 base and J shed 4 bases, with 14 bases lying between them. This CDR3 comprises 16 residues. Germline CDR1 SEHNR, CDR2 FQNEAQ (reference sequence). The DNA for the CDR3 is TGTGCCAGCAGCTTAGGACCAACGCGGCATTACAATGAGCAGTTCTTC. It codes for CASSLGPTRHYNEQFF.

The chain links TRBV6-5 to TRBJ1-1; D is perhaps TRBD1 (5 bases). Germline loops: CDR1 MNHEY, CDR2 SVGAGI. Deletions cut 4 bases from V and 1 base from J, with 7 bases between. This CDR3 region has 13 residues. CDR3 in amino acids: CASSSQGNTEAFF. CDR3 nucleotide sequence: TGTGCCAGCAGTTCTCAGGGGAACACTGAAGCTTTCTTT.

This chain connects TRBV11-2 to TRBJ1-4; D gene ambiguous. Trimming removed 5 bases at V and 5 bases at J, with 18 bases between. The CDR3 length is 16 residues. CDR1 is SGHAT, CDR2 FQNNGV, per germline. The CDR3: CASSPRAGGRNEKLFF. The CDR3 bases are TGTGCCAGCAGCCCTAGGGCGGGCGGAAGAAATGAAAAACTGTTTTTT.

This rearrangement joins TRBV19 to TRBJ2-7; D is possibly TRBD1 or TRBD2 (5 bases each). V was cut by 6 bases and J by 2 bases, with 14 bases left in between. CDR3 length equals 14 residues. Per germline, CDR1 LNHDA and CDR2 SQIVND (reference sequence). For the CDR3, the DNA is TGTGCCAGTAGCGCCCAGGGAGACCCCTACGAGCAGTACTTC. Its translation is CASSAQGDPYEQYF. Looking up the rest from reference TRBV19 and TRBJ2-7 gives the full variable domain: DGGITQSPKYLFRKEGQNVTLSCEQNLNHDAMYWYRQDPGQGLRLIYYSQIVNDFQKGDIAEGYSVSREKKESFPLTVTSAQKNPTAFYLCASSAQGDPYEQYFGPGTRLTVT.

The chain couples TRBV29-1 to TRBJ2-1; no clear D gene. The V and J ends lost 2 bases and 4 bases respectively, with 6 bases between them. Germline loops: CDR1 SQVTM, CDR2 ANQGSEA. The CDR3 runs to 12 residues. The chain's CDR3 is CSVEHTYNEQFF. CDR3 coding DNA: TGCAGCGTTGAACACACTTACAATGAGCAGTTCTTC.

A single count supports this clone. The chain carries TRBV6-5 and TRBJ2-7, with 14 bases aligning to TRBD2. V trimming: 4 bases; J trimming: 6 bases; junction bases outside the gene matches: 2. CDR1 and CDR2 (germline): MNHEY, SVGAGI. The CDR3 contains 14 residues. CDR3 DNA sequence: TGTGCCAGCAGTTCGGGACTAGCGGGAGTCGAGCAGTACTTC. The encoded protein is CASSSGLAGVEQYF.

J is TRBJ2-7 and V is TRBV28, with unresolved D. Trimming removed 11 bases from V and 2 bases from J, with 10 bases in between. There are 11 residues in the CDR3. From germline, CDR1 is MDHEN and CDR2 SYDVKM. CDR3 nucleotides: TGTGCCCTAGATACAACCTACGAGCAGTACTTC. Translation: CALDTTYEQYF.

The chain employs TRBV5-6 and TRBJ2-1; D is uncertain. The CDR3 is made up of 15 amino acids. Germline CDR1 reads SGHDT; CDR2 reads YYEEEE. Trimming left V 4 bases short and J 0 bases short, with 11 bases between. CDR3 DNA sequence: TGTGCCAGCAGCAAAGTAGTAAGCTCCTACAATGAGCAGTTCTTC. Translation: CASSKVVSSYNEQFF.

The J gene is TRBJ2-1, the V gene TRBV11-2; 7 nucleotides line up with TRBD1. This CDR3 region has 13 residues. V was pared by 5 bases and J by 8 bases, with 6 bases of the junction left unmatched. CDR1 is SGHAT, CDR2 FQNNGV, per germline. CDR3 residues: CASSPRGPDEQFF. The CDR3, as DNA: TGTGCCAGCAGCCCAAGGGGGCCCGATGAGCAGTTCTTC. Full variable domain (remainder filled in from reference TRBV11-2 and TRBJ2-1): EAGVAQSPRYKIIEKRQSVAFWCNPISGHATLYWYQQILGQGPKLLIQFQNNGVVDDSQLPKDRFSAERLKGVDSTLKIQPAKLEDSAVYLCASSPRGPDEQFFGPGTRLTVL.

This clone was observed a single time. The chain has TRBV27 and TRBJ1-2, with 8 bases identical to TRBD1. In germline, CDR1 is MNHEY, CDR2 SMNVEV (reference sequence). The trim removed 2 bases at V and 0 bases at J, leaving 8 bases unmatched. The CDR3 has 17 amino acids. The CDR3 loop reads CASSLHPRTGPNYGYTF. CDR3 bases: TGTGCCAGCAGTTTACACCCTCGGACAGGGCCTAACTATGGCTACACCTTC.

The genes are TRBV6-5 and TRBJ1-2; D gene uncertain. Germline CDR1 is MNHEY and CDR2 is SVGAGI. The CDR3 extends over 11 amino acids. Trimming shortened V by 7 bases and J by 8 bases, and 11 bases separated the two germline ends. As DNA, the CDR3 is TGTGCCAGCATGAGTCCGGACGGCTACACCTTC. Protein product: CASMSPDGYTF.

The chain couples TRBV7-8 to TRBJ2-2; perhaps TRBD2 as D (5 bases). With 1 base removed from V and 5 bases from J, the gap between germline ends came to 8 bases. This CDR3 has 14 residues. Germline values: CDR1 SGHVS, CDR2 FQNEAQ. Written as DNA, the CDR3 is TGTGCCAGCAGCTTAGTTGCGGGTACCGGGGAGCTGTTTTTT. Protein product: CASSLVAGTGELFF.

This clone has only a few counts. This sample includes further DNA sequences coding for the same CDR3. The chain carries TRBV25-1 and TRBJ2-7; D unclear. V lost 3 bases and J 4 bases, leaving 7 bases between the germline ends. The CDR3 loop spans 12 amino acids. Germline V gene sequence: CDR1 MGHDK, CDR2 SYGVNS. The CDR3 reads CASSDLDYEQYF. CDR3 nucleotides: TGTGCCAGCAGTGATCTTGATTACGAGCAGTACTTC.

V usage is TRBV12-5 and J usage is TRBJ1-2; possibly TRBD1 for D (5 bases). This CDR3 is built from 12 residues. V was pared by 4 bases and J by 8 bases, with 11 bases between. Germline V lookup: CDR1 LGHNT, CDR2 FRNRAP. The CDR3 sequence: CASGSGTRGYTF. The CDR3 bases are TGTGCTAGTGGTTCTGGGACTCGGGGCTACACCTTC.

This clone was seen just once. The V gene is TRBV7-9, the J gene TRBJ2-4; 13 bases align to TRBD2. The CDR3 is made up of 15 amino acids. With 4 bases clipped from V and 7 bases from J, the junction kept 4 bases outside the gene matches. Germline V gene lookup returns CDR1 SEHNR and CDR2 FQNEAQ (reference sequence). In DNA, the CDR3 is TGTGCCAGCAGCTCGGGACTAGCGGGAATGAACATTCAGTACTTC. The encoded protein is CASSSGLAGMNIQYF.

To note about this clone: At one boundary the junction diverges from the germline segment, which might be a read error. This chain links TRBV7-7 with TRBJ2-3; 9 bases are shared with TRBD1. This CDR3 comprises 15 residues. Per the germline V gene, CDR1 is SSHAT and CDR2 is FNYEAQ (reference sequence). The CDR3 sequence: CASSPTGGWSDTQYF. DNA for the CDR3: TGTGCTAGCAGCCCCACAGGGGGCTGGTCGGATACGCAGTATTTT.

The chain couples TRBV13 to TRBJ2-2, with TRBD2 matching over 9 bases. V trimming: 3 bases; J trimming: 6 bases; junction bases outside the gene matches: 11. The CDR3 is 17 residues long. CDR1 is PRHDT, CDR2 FYEKMQ, per germline (reference sequence). This CDR3 reads CASSFFTGTSFSGELFF. CDR3 sequence (DNA): TGTGCCAGCAGCTTCTTTACCGGGACTAGCTTTTCCGGGGAGCTGTTTTTT.

Points on this clone: The same CDR3 arises from other DNA sequences in this sample as well. The chain employs TRBV19 and TRBJ1-1; D unclear. The CDR3 runs to 11 residues. V gave up 5 bases and J gave up 4 bases, with 5 bases separating them. Germline assignment: CDR1 LNHDA and CDR2 SQIVND (reference sequence). Here the CDR3 reads CASSSGTEAFF. As DNA, the CDR3 is TGTGCCAGTAGTTCAGGCACTGAAGCTTTCTTT.

This clone was seen once. The chain joins TRBV7-2 to TRBJ2-7; TRBD1 matches at 7 bases. CDR1 and CDR2 from the germline V gene are SGHTA and FQGNSA. J gave up 0 bases and V 8 bases, and 4 bases lay outside the gene matches. CDR3 length equals 13 residues. The CDR3 bases are TGTGCCAGCGAACGGGACAGCTCCTACGAGCAGTACTTC. Translated: CASERDSSYEQYF. Together with reference TRBV7-2 and TRBJ2-7, the CDR3 gives the full variable domain: GAGVSQSPSNKVTEKGKDVELRCDPISGHTALYWYRQSLGQGLEFLIYFQGNSAPDKSGLPSDRFSAERTGGSVSTLTIQRTQQEDSAVYLCASERDSSYEQYFGPGTRLTVT.

The rearrangement joins TRBV7-9 to TRBJ2-1, with 9 bases identical to TRBD2. V lost 4 bases, J lost 1 base, and 11 bases stayed unmatched. The CDR3 runs 18 residues. Germline loops: CDR1 SEHNR, CDR2 FQNEAQ (reference sequence). DNA of the CDR3: TGTGCCAGCAGCTCCTTTTCCTCGAGCGGGAGGTCCTACAATGAGCAGTTCTTC. This encodes CASSSFSSSGRSYNEQFF.

The rearrangement joins TRBV6-1 to TRBJ2-7; 10 bases align to TRBD1. Trimming removed 5 bases from V and 2 bases from J; junction bases left unmatched: 6. CDR3 size: 15 residues. Germline lookup yields CDR1 MNHNS and CDR2 SASEGT. The CDR3: CASSFPGQGTYEQYF. The CDR3 nucleotides read TGTGCCAGCAGTTTTCCGGGACAGGGGACCTACGAGCAGTACTTC.

CDR3 nucleotides: TGTGCCAGCAGCTTAAATGGGGGACTAGCACGAGAGCAGTTCTTC. Protein: CASSLNGGLAREQFF. The chain couples TRBV7-3 to TRBJ2-1; 9 bases are a match to TRBD2. Germline loops: CDR1 SGHTA, CDR2 FQGTGA. The CDR3 loop spans 15 amino acids. V lost 1 base, J lost 10 bases, and 8 bases stayed unmatched.

V and J are TRBV29-1 and TRBJ2-5; D possibly corresponds to TRBD2 (6 bases). CDR1 SQVTM and CDR2 ANQGSEA come from the germline V gene. The V end was cut by 7 bases, the J end by 5 bases, with 14 bases between. This CDR3 has 12 residues. CDR3 sequence reads: CSGVTSSETQYF. CDR3 DNA: TGCAGCGGGGTTACTAGCTCGGAGACCCAGTACTTC.

The chain joins TRBV6-5 to TRBJ2-1, with D possibly matching TRBD2 (6 bases). CDR1 is MNHEY and CDR2 is SVGAGI in the germline V gene. The ends were cut back, 1 base at V and 9 bases at J, with 19 bases in the middle. This CDR3 comprises 16 residues. The CDR3 coding sequence is TGTGCCAGCAGTTACTGGACTGGGGGTAGCGGAGCTGAGCAGTTCTTC. This sequence encodes CASSYWTGGSGAEQFF.

The V and J genes are TRBV6-4 and TRBJ2-1, with 9 bases lining up with TRBD2. The CDR3 contains 16 residues. Unmatched junction bases numbered 9, after V lost 3 bases and J lost 6 bases. Germline V CDR1 and CDR2: MRHNA, SNTAGT. Written as DNA, the CDR3 is TGTGCCAGCAGTGAATTAGCGGGAGATGGATTCAATGAGCAGTTCTTC. This translates into CASSELAGDGFNEQFF.

The chain links TRBV7-3 to TRBJ2-1; 12 positions agree with TRBD2. The CDR3 sequence is 16 residues long. With V trimmed by 2 bases and J by 10 bases, 9 bases remained unmatched. The germline V gene has CDR1 SGHTA and CDR2 FQGTGA. CDR3 DNA sequence: TGTGCCAGCAGCTTAGGTCCTAGCGGGAGGGCCGGGGAGCAGTTCTTC. Residues: CASSLGPSGRAGEQFF. Looking up the rest from reference TRBV7-3 and TRBJ2-1 gives the full variable domain: GAGVSQTPSNKVTEKGKYVELRCDPISGHTALYWYRQSLGQGPEFLIYFQGTGAADDSGLPNDRFFAVRPEGSVSTLKIQRTERGDSAVYLCASSLGPSGRAGEQFFGPGTRLTVL.